The 5 T cell receptor beta chains listed next were all sequenced from one sample in a study of blood T cell repertoires in COVID-19. Assay: immunoSEQ multiplex PCR; the TCRdb copy retains only in-frame clones and omits some. The sample has 200,000 to 300,000 clones, around four fifths seen once. Sequenced input: peripheral blood. These receptors were obtained from a man aged 45 to 65 with acute or convalescent COVID-19.

The genes are TRBV23-1 and TRBJ1-1, with unresolved D. TRBV23-1 is known as an ORF, though its function is uncertain. Trimming stripped 5 bases from V and 1 base from J, with 11 bases between. This CDR3 is built from 14 residues. The CDR3 nucleotides are TGCGCCAGCAGTACACAGCGGAAGAACACTGAAGCTTTCTTT. Protein sequence: CASSTQRKNTEAFF.

This clone has a handful of counts. V gene TRBV7-2 combines with J gene TRBJ2-2; 10 bases are shared with TRBD2. CDR3 size: 16 residues. CDR1 and CDR2 (germline): SGHTA, FQGNSA. V was pared by 1 base and J by 6 bases, with 5 bases of the junction left unmatched. The CDR3 nucleotides read TGTGCCAGCAGCTTAGTGGGACTAGCGAATCCCGGGGAGCTGTTTTTT. Translated, it gives CASSLVGLANPGELFF.

This clone was seen once. The V gene is TRBV6-6, the J gene TRBJ2-7; TRBD1 matches at 7 bases. After removal of 4 bases from V and 2 bases from J, the junction contained 5 bases not matched to a gene. Germline assignment: CDR1 MNHNY and CDR2 SVGAGI (reference sequence). This CDR3 contains 14 residues. In DNA, the CDR3 is TGTGCCAGCAGTTTCGACAGGGAAGCCTACGAGCAGTACTTC. The encoded protein is CASSFDREAYEQYF.

V gene TRBV7-9 combines with J gene TRBJ1-2; D gene ambiguous. V was trimmed by 3 bases and J by 0 bases, leaving 23 bases between them. CDR1 and CDR2 from the germline V gene are SEHNR and FQNEAQ (reference sequence). The CDR3 spans 19 residues. For the CDR3, the DNA is TGTGCCAGCAGCTTGAGGGAATTTGAGGCCAACTATTCTAACTATGGCTACACCTTC. Protein sequence: CASSLREFEANYSNYGYTF.

The chain employs TRBV10-1 and TRBJ2-7, with D possibly matching TRBD1 (5 bases). The CDR3 spans 15 residues. V dropped 1 base and J dropped 3 bases, with 13 bases sitting between them. Germline loops: CDR1 WNHNN, CDR2 SYGVQD (reference sequence). The CDR3 loop is CASSEFQGLSYEQYF. In DNA form, the CDR3 reads TGCGCCAGCAGTGAGTTCCAGGGATTAAGCTACGAGCAGTACTTC.